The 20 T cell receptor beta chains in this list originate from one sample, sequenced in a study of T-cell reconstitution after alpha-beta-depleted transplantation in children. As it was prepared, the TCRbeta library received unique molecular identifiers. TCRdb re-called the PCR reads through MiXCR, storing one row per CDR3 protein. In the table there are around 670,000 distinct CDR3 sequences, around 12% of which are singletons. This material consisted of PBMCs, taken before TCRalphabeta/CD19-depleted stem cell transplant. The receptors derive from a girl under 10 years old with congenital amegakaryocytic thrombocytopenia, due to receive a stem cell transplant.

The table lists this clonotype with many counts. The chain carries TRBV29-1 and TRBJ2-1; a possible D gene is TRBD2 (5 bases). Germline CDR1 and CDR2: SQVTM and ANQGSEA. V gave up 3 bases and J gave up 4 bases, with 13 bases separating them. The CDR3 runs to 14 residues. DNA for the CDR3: TGCAGCGTTGAGGACTCCCGTGGGTACAATGAGCAGTTCTTC. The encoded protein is CSVEDSRGYNEQFF.

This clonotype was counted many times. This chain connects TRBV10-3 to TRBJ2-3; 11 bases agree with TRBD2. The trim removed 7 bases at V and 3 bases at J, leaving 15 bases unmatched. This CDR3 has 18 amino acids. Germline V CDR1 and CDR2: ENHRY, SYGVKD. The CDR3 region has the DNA TGTGCCATCACTCTACTGACTAGCGGGATGTTTGTTACAGATACGCAGTATTTT. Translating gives CAITLLTSGMFVTDTQYF.

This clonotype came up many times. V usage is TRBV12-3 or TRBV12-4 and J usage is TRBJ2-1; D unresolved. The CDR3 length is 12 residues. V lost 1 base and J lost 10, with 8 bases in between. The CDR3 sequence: CASSLDSLEQFF. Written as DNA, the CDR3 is TGTGCCAGCAGTTTAGACTCCCTGGAGCAGTTCTTC.

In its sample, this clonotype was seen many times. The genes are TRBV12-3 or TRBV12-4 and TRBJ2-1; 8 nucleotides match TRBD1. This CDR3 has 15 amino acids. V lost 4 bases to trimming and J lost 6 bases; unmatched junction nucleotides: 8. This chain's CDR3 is CASSSDRGWSNEQFF. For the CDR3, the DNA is TGTGCCAGCAGTTCAGACAGGGGCTGGAGCAATGAGCAGTTCTTC.

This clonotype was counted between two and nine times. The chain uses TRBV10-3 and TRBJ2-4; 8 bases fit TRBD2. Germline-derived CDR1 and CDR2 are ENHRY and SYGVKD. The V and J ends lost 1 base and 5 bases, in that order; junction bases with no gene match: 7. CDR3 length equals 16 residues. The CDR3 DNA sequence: TGTGCCATCAGTGAGTTAAACGGGGGGGCAGAAAACATTCAGTACTTC. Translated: CAISELNGGAENIQYF.

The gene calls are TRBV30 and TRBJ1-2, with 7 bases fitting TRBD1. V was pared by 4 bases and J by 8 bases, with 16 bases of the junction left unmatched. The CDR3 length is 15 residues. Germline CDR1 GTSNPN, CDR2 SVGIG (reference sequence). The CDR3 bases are TGTGCCTGGACCTACGACGCGGGGCAGGGGGGAGGCTACACCTTC. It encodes CAWTYDAGQGGGYTF.

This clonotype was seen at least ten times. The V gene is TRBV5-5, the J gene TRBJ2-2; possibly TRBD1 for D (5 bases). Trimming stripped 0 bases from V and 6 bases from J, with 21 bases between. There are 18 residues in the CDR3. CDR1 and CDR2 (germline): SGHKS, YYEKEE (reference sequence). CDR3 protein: CASSLEESRVLGAGELFF. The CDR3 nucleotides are TGTGCCAGCAGCTTGGAGGAGTCTCGGGTCTTAGGGGCCGGGGAGCTGTTTTTT. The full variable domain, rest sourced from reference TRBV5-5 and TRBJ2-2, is DAGVTQSPTHLIKTRGQQVTLRCSPISGHKSVSWYQQVLGQGPQFIFQYYEKEERGRGNFPDRFSARQFPNYSSELNVNALLLGDSALYLCASSLEESRVLGAGELFFGEGSRLTVL.

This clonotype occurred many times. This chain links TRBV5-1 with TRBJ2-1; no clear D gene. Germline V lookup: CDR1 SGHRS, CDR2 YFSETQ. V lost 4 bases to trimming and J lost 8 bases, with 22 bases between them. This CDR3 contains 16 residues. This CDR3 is CASSPTSIRPRDEQFF. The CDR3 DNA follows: TGCGCCAGCAGCCCCACGTCTATTCGTCCTCGCGATGAGCAGTTCTTC. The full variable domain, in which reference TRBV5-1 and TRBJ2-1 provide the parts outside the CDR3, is KAGVTQTPRYLIKTRGQQVTLSCSPISGHRSVSWYQQTPGQGLQFLFEYFSETQRNKGNFPGRFSGRQFSNSRSEMNVSTLELGDSALYLCASSPTSIRPRDEQFFGPGTRLTVL.

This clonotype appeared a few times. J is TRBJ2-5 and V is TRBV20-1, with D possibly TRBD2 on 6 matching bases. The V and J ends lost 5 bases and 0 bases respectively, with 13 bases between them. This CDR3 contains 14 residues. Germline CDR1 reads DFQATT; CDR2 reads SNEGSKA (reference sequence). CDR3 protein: CSAGGQTNQETQYF. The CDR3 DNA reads TGCAGTGCTGGAGGGCAGACGAACCAAGAGACCCAGTACTTC.

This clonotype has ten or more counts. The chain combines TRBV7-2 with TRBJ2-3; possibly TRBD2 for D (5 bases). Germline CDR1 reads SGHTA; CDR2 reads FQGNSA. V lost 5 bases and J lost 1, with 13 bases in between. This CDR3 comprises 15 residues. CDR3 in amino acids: CASSPLPGGTDTQYF. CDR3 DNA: TGTGCCAGCAGCCCCCTCCCCGGGGGCACAGATACGCAGTATTTT.

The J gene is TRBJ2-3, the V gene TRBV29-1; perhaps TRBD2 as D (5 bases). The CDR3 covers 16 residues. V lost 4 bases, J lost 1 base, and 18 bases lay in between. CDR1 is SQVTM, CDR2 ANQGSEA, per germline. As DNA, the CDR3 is TGCAGCGTTGTAGTGGCCCGGGGTCTGGGCACAGATACGCAGTATTTT. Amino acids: CSVVVARGLGTDTQYF.

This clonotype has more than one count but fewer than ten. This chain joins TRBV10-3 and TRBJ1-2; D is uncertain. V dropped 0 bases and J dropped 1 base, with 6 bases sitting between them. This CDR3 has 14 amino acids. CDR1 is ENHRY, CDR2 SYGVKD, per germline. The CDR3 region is CAISESEGNYGYTF. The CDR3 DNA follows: TGTGCCATCAGTGAGTCTGAGGGTAACTATGGCTACACCTTC.

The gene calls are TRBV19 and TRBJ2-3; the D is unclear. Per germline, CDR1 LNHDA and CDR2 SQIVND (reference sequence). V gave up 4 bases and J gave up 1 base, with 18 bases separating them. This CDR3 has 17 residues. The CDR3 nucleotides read TGTGCCAGTAGTACTCTGACCCAACGCCTGGGCACAGATACGCAGTATTTT. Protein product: CASSTLTQRLGTDTQYF.

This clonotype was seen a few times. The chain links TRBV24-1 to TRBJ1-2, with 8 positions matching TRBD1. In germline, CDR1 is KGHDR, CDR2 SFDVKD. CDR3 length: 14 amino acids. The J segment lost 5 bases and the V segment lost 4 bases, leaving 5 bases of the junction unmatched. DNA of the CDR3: TGTGCCACCAGTGAAGACAACAGGGGGTATGGCTACACCTTC. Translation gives CATSEDNRGYGYTF.

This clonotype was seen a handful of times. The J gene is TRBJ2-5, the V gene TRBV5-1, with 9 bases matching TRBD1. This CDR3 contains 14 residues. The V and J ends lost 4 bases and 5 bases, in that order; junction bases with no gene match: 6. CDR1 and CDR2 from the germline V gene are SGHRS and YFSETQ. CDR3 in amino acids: CASSTGQGVETQYF. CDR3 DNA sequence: TGCGCCAGCAGCACGGGACAGGGTGTGGAGACCCAGTACTTC.

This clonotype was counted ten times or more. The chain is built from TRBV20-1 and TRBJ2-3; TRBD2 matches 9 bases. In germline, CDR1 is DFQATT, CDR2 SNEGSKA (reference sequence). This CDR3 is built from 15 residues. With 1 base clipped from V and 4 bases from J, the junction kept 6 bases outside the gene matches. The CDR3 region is CSARGLAGLPDTQYF. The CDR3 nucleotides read TGCAGTGCTAGAGGCCTAGCGGGACTCCCAGATACGCAGTATTTT.

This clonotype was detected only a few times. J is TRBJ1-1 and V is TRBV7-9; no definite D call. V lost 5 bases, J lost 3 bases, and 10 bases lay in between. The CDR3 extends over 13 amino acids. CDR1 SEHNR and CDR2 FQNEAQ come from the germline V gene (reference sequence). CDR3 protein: CASSPIRDTEAFF. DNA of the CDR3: TGTGCCAGCAGCCCTATAAGAGACACTGAAGCTTTCTTT.

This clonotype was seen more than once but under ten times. The CDR3 reads CASSLTVEAGGEQFF. In nucleotides, the CDR3 is TGTGCCAGCAGTTTGACCGTGGAGGCGGGAGGTGAGCAGTTCTTC. The rearrangement links TRBV12-3 or TRBV12-4 to TRBJ2-1, with 8 bases lining up with TRBD2. The CDR3 totals 15 residues. The J segment lost 9 bases and the V segment lost 3 bases, leaving 10 bases of the junction unmatched.

The CDR3 DNA is TGTGCCAGCAGTAAGGACTATGGCTACACCTTC. Its translation: CASSKDYGYTF. The gene calls are TRBV7-9 and TRBJ1-2; D gene ambiguous. The CDR3 spans 11 residues. Trimming removed 6 bases from V and 3 bases from J, with 5 bases in between. Germline V lookup: CDR1 SEHNR, CDR2 FQNEAQ (reference sequence).

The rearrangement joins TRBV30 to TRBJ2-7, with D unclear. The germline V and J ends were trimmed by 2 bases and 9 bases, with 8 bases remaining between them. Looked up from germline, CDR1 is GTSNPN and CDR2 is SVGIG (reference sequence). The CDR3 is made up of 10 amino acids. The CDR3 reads CAWSPPGQYF. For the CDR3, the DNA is TGTGCCTGGAGTCCCCCCGGGCAGTACTTC.